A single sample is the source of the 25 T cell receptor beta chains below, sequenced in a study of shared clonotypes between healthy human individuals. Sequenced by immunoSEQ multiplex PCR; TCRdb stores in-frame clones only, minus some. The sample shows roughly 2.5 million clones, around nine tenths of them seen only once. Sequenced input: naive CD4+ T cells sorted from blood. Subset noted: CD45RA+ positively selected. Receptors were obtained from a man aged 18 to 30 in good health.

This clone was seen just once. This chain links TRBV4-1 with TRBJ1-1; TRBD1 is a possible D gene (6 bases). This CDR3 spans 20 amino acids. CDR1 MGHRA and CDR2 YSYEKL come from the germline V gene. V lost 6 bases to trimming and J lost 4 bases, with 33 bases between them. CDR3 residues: CASRPGALKPGQTYRTEAFF. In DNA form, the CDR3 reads TGCGCCAGCAGGCCAGGGGCCCTAAAGCCCGGACAAACCTATCGCACTGAAGCTTTCTTT.

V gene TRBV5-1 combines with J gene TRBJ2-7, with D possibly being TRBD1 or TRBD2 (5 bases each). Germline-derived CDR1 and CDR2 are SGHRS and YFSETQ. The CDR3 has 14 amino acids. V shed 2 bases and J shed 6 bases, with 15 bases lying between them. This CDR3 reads CASSLTLGEREQYF. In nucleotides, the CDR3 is TGCGCCAGCAGCTTAACCCTAGGGGAGCGCGAGCAGTACTTC. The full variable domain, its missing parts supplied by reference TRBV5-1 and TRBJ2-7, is KAGVTQTPRYLIKTRGQQVTLSCSPISGHRSVSWYQQTPGQGLQFLFEYFSETQRNKGNFPGRFSGRQFSNSRSEMNVSTLELGDSALYLCASSLTLGEREQYFGPGTRLTVT.

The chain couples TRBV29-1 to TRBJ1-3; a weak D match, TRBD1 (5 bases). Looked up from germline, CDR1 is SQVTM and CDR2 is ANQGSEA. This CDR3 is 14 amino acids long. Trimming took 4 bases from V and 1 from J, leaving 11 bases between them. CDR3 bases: TGCAGCGTTGCCGGAGGGGCATCTGGAAACACCATATATTTT. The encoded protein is CSVAGGASGNTIYF.

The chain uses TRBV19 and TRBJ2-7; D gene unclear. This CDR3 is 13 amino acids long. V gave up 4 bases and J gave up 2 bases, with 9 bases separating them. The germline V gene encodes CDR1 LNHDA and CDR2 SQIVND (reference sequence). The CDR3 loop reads CASSRGRTYEQYF. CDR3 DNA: TGTGCCAGTAGTAGAGGACGCACCTACGAGCAGTACTTC.

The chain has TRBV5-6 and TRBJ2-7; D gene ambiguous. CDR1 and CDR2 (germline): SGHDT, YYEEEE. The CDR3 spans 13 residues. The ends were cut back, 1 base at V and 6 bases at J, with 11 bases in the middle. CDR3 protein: CASSLLTHPEQYF. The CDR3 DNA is TGTGCCAGCAGCTTGTTAACGCACCCCGAGCAGTACTTC.

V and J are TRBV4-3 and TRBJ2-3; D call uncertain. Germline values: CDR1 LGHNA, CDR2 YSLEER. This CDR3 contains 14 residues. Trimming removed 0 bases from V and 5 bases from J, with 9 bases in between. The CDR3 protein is CASSQESLVDTQYF. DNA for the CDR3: TGCGCCAGCAGCCAAGAGTCTCTTGTAGATACGCAGTATTTT.

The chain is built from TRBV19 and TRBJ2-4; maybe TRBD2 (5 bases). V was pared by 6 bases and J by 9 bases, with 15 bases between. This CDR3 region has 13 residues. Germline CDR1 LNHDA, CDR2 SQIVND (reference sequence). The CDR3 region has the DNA TGTGCCAGTAGCACTGAGCGAGGGCGCATTCAGTACTTC. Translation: CASSTERGRIQYF.

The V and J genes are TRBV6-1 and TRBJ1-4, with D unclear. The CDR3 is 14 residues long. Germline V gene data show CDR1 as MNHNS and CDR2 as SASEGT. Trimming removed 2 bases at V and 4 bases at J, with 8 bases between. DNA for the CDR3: TGTGCCAGCAGTGAAAGGCAGTTTAATGAAAAACTGTTTTTT. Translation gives CASSERQFNEKLFF.

CDR3 in amino acids: CASAPTSGRARETQYF. The CDR3 DNA sequence: TGTGCCAGTGCGCCGACTAGCGGGAGGGCCAGAGAGACCCAGTACTTC. The rearrangement links TRBV19 to TRBJ2-5, with 14 bases that match TRBD2. CDR3 length: 16 amino acids. The J segment lost 4 bases and the V segment lost 8 bases, leaving 9 bases of the junction unmatched. Germline-derived CDR1 and CDR2 are LNHDA and SQIVND (reference sequence).

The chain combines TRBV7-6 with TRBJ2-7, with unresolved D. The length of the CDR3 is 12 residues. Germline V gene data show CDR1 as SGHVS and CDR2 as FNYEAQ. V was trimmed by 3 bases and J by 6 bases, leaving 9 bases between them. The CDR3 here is CASSFKQGEQYF. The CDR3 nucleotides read TGTGCCAGCAGCTTTAAACAAGGCGAGCAGTACTTC.

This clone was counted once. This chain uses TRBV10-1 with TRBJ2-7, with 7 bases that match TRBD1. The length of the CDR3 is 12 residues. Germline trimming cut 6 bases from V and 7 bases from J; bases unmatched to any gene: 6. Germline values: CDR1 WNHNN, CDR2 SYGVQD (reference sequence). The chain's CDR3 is CASSSDREEQYF. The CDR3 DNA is TGCGCCAGCAGCTCTGACAGGGAGGAGCAGTACTTC.

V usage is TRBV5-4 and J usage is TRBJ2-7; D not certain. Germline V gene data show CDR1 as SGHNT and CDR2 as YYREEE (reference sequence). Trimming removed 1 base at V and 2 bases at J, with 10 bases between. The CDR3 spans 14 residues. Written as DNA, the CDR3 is TGTGCCAGCAGCTTGATTGGGGTAACCTACGAGCAGTACTTC. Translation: CASSLIGVTYEQYF.

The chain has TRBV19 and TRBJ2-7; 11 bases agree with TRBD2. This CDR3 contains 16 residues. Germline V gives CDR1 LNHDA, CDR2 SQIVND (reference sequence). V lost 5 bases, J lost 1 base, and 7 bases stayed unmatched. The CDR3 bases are TGTGCCAGTAGTGAAATAGCGGGGGGGCCATCCTACGAGCAGTACTTC. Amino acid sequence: CASSEIAGGPSYEQYF. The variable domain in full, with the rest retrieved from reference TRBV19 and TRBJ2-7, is DGGITQSPKYLFRKEGQNVTLSCEQNLNHDAMYWYRQDPGQGLRLIYYSQIVNDFQKGDIAEGYSVSREKKESFPLTVTSAQKNPTAFYLCASSEIAGGPSYEQYFGPGTRLTVT.

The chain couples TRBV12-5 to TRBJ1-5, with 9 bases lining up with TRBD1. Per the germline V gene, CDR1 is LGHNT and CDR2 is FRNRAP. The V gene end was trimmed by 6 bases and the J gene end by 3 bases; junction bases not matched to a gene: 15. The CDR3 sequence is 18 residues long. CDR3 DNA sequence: TGTGCTAGTGGGCTTAACCTGTGGGACAGGGATGCCAATCAGCCCCAGCATTTT. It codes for CASGLNLWDRDANQPQHF.

The CDR3 loop reads CAIRPTVVNTEAFF. The CDR3 coding sequence is TGTGCCATTAGACCCACAGTAGTGAACACTGAAGCTTTCTTT. The rearrangement links TRBV19 to TRBJ1-1; D gene ambiguous. The CDR3 has 14 residues. Germline V gene sequence: CDR1 LNHDA, CDR2 SQIVND (reference sequence). The V and J ends lost 10 bases and 0 bases respectively, with 15 bases between them.

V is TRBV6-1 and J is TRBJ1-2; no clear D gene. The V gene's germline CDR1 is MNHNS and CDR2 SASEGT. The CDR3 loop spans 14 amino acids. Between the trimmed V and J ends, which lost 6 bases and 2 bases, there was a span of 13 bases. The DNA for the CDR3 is TGTGCCAGCAGGTATCCTGAGAGGAACTATGGCTACACCTTC. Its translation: CASRYPERNYGYTF.

In DNA, the CDR3 is TGTGCCAGTAGCGCCCGGACAGGGGGTAGTTCTACCACAGAGCTGTTTTTT. Translated: CASSARTGGSSTTELFF. This chain connects TRBV19 to TRBJ2-2; the match to TRBD1 covers 10 bases. The CDR3 is 17 amino acids. Per germline, CDR1 LNHDA and CDR2 SQIVND (reference sequence). Trimming took 6 bases from V and 11 from J; bases not matched to a gene: 18.

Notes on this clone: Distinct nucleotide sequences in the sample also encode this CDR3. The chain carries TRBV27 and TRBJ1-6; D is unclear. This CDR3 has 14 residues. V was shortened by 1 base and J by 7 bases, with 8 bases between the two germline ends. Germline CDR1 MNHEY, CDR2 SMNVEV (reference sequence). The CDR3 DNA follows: TGTGCCAGCAGTTTATTACGAGGAAATTCACCCCTCCACTTT. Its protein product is CASSLLRGNSPLHF.

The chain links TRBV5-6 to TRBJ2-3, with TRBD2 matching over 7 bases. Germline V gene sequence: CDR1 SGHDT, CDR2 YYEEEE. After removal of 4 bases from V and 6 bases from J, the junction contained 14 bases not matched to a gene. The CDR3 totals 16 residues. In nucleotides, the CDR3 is TGTGCCAGCAGCCTGGTAGGCGAGGCGCGGGGGGATACGCAGTATTTT. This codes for CASSLVGEARGDTQYF.

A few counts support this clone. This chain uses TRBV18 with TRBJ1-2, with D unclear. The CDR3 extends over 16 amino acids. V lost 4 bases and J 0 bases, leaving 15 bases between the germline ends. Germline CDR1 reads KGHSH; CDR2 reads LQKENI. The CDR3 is CASSRALDPTNYGYTF. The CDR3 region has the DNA TGTGCCAGCTCACGGGCGTTGGACCCCACTAACTATGGCTACACCTTC.

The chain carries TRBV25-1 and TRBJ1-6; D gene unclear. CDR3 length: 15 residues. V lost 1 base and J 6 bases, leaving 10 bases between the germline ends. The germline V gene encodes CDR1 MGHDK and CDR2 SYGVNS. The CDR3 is CASSEFGRPNSPLHF. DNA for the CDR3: TGTGCCAGCAGTGAATTTGGGCGGCCTAATTCACCCCTCCACTTT.

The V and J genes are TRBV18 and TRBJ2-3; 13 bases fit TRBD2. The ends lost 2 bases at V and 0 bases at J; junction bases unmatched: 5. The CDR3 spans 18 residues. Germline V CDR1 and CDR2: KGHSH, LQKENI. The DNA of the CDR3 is TGTGCCAGCTCACCAGGACTAGCGGGGGAGCTTAGCACAGATACGCAGTATTTT. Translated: CASSPGLAGELSTDTQYF.

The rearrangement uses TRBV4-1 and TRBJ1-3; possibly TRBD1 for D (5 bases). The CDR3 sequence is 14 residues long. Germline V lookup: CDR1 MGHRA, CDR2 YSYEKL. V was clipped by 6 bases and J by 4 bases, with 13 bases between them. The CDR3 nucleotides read TGCGCCAGCAGTCCTGCAGGGCTAGGAAACACCATATATTTT. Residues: CASSPAGLGNTIYF.

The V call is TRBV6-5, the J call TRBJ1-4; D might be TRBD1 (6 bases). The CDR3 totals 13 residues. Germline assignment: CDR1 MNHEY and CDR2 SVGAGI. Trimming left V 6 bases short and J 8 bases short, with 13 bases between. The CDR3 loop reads CASSRGGGEKLFF. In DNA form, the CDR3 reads TGTGCCAGCAGCAGGGGAGGCGGAGAAAAACTGTTTTTT.

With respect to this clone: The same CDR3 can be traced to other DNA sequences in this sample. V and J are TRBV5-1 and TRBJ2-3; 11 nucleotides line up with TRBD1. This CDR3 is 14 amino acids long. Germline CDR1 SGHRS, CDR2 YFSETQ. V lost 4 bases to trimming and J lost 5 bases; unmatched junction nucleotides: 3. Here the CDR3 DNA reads TGCGCCAGCAGCCCGGGACAGGGGGGAGATACGCAGTATTTT. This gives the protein CASSPGQGGDTQYF.